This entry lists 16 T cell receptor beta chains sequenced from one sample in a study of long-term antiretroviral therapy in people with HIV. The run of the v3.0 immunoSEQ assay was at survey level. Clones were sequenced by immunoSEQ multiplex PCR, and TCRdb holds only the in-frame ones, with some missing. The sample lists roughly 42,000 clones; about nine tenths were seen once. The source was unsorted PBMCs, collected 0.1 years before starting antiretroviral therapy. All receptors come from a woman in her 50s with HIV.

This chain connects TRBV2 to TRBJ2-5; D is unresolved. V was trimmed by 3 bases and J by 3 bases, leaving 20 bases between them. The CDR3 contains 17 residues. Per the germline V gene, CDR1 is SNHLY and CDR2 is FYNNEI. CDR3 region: CASSDLGSLAIEETQYF. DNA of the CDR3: TGTGCCAGCAGTGATCTGGGCTCTCTGGCGATCGAAGAGACCCAGTACTTC.

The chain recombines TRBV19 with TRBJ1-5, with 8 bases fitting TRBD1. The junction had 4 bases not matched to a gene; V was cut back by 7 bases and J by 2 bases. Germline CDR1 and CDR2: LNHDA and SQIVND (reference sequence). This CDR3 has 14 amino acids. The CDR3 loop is CASTGQAGNQPQHF. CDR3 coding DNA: TGTGCCAGTACGGGACAGGCGGGCAATCAGCCCCAGCATTTT. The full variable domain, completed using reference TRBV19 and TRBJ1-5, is DGGITQSPKYLFRKEGQNVTLSCEQNLNHDAMYWYRQDPGQGLRLIYYSQIVNDFQKGDIAEGYSVSREKKESFPLTVTSAQKNPTAFYLCASTGQAGNQPQHFGDGTRLSIL.

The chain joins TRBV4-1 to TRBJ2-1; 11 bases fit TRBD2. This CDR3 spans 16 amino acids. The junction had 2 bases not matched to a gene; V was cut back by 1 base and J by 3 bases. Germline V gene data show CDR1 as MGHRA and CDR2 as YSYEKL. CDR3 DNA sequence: TGCGCCAGCAGCCAAGCACTAGCGGGGGTCTACAATGAGCAGTTCTTC. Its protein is CASSQALAGVYNEQFF.

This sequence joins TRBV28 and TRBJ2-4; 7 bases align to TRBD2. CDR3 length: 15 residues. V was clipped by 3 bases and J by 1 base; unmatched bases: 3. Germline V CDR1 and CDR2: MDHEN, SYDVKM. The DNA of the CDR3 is TGTGCCAGCAGTTTGGGAGGGACCGCCAAAAACATTCAGTACTTC. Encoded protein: CASSLGGTAKNIQYF.

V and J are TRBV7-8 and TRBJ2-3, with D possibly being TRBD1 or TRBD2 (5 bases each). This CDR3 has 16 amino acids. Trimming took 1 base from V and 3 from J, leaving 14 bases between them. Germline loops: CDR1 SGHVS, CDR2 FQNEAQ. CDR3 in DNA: TGTGCCAGCAGCTTAGGAGTTGGGGGAGCTACAGATACGCAGTATTTT. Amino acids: CASSLGVGGATDTQYF.

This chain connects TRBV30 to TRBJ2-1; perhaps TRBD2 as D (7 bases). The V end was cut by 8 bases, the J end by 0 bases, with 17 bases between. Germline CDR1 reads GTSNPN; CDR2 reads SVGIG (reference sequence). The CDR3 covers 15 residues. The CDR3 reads CAVLGGPSSYNEQFF. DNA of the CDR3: TGTGCCGTCTTGGGGGGGCCGAGCTCCTACAATGAGCAGTTCTTC.

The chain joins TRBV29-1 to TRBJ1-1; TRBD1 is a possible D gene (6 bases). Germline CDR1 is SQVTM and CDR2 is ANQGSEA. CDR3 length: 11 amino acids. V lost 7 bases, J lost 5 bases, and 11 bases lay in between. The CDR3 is CSGGTGTEAFF. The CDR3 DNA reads TGCAGCGGAGGAACAGGGACTGAAGCTTTCTTT.

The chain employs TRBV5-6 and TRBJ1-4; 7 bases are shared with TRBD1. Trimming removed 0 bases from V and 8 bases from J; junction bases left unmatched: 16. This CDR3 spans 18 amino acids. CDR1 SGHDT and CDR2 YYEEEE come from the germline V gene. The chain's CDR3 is CASSLDSGTEFVDEKLFF. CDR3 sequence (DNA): TGTGCCAGCAGCTTGGATTCGGGGACAGAGTTCGTTGACGAAAAACTGTTTTTT.

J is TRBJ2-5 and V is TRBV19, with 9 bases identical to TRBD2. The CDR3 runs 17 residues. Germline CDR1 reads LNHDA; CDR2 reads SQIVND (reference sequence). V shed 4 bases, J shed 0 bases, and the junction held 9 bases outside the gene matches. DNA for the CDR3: TGTGCCAGTAGTAAGGGGACTAGCCAGAAGTACCAAGAGACCCAGTACTTC. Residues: CASSKGTSQKYQETQYF. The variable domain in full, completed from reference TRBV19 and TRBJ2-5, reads DGGITQSPKYLFRKEGQNVTLSCEQNLNHDAMYWYRQDPGQGLRLIYYSQIVNDFQKGDIAEGYSVSREKKESFPLTVTSAQKNPTAFYLCASSKGTSQKYQETQYFGPGTRLLVL.

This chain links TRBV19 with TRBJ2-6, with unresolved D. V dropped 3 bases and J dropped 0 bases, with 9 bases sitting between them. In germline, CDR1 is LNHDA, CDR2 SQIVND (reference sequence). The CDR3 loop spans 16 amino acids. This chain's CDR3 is CASSIPGVSGANVLTF. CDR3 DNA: TGTGCCAGTAGTATCCCAGGAGTCTCTGGGGCCAACGTCCTGACTTTC.

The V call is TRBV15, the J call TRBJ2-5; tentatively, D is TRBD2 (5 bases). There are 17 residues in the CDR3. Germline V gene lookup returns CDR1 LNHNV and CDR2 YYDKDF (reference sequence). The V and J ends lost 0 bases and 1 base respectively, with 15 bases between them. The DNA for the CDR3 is TGTGCCACCAGCAGAGATGCGGGCAGGTCCCTCCAAGAGACCCAGTACTTC. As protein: CATSRDAGRSLQETQYF.

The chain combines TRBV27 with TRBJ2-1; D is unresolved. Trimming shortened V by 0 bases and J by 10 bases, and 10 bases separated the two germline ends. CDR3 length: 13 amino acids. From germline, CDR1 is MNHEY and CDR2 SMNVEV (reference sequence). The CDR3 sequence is CASSLSDPREQFF. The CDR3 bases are TGTGCCAGCAGTTTATCCGACCCTCGGGAGCAGTTCTTC.

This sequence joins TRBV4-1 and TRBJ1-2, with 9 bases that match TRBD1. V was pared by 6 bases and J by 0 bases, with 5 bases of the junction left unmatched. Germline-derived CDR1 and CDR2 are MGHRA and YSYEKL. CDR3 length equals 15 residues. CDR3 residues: CASRRDRVANYGYTF. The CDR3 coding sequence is TGCGCCAGCAGGCGGGACAGGGTTGCTAACTATGGCTACACCTTC.

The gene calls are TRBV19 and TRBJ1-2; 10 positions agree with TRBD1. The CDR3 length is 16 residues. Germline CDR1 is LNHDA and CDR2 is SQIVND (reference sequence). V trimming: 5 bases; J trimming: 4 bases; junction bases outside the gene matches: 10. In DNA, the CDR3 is TGTGCCAGTAGTGCCGGGCCCCGGGACAGGGGCTATGGCTACACCTTC. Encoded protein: CASSAGPRDRGYGYTF.

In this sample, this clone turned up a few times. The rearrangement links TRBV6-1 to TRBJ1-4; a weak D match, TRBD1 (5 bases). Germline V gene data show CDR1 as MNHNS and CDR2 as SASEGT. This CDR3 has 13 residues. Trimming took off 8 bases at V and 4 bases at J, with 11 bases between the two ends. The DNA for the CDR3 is TGTGCCAGCGGGGCTATCCATAATGAAAAACTGTTTTTT. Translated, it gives CASGAIHNEKLFF.

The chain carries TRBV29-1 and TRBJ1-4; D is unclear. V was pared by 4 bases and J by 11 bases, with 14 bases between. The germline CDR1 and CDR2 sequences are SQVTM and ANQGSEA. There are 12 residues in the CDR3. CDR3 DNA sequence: TGCAGCGTTGTACATAGGGCCGGGAAACTGTTTTTT. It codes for CSVVHRAGKLFF. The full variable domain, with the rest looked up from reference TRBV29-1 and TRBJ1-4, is SAVISQKPSRDICQRGTSLTIQCQVDSQVTMMFWYRQQPGQSLTLIATANQGSEATYESGFVIDKFPISRPNLTFSTLTVSNMSPEDSSIYLCSVVHRAGKLFFGSGTQLSVL.